This entry concerns a single T cell receptor (beta chain). The antigen is not known. Other DNA sequences in this sample translate to the same CDR3. The sample originates from a study of cytomegalovirus exposure and HLA in healthy donors. As for the study in general: Caucasian-associated ancestry cluster membership applied to approximately 81% of under 450 genotyped donors. Regarding the study as a whole: Productive rates of about 87% or about 30% were seen for most TCR beta V segments in an earlier analysis. A few V segments could not be told apart, such as TRBV6-2 and TRBV6-3, and were left out.

From germline, CDR1 is LNHDA and CDR2 SQIVND (reference sequence). This CDR3 is 14 amino acids long. Unmatched junction bases numbered 2, after V lost 3 bases and J lost 2 bases. The PCR ran on 60 Vbeta and 13 Jbeta primers. Only in-frame clones appear in the TCRdb table, and some are missing; sequencing was by immunoSEQ multiplex PCR. The sample shows about 110,000 clones, 65% to 80% of them seen only once. This chain uses TRBV19 with TRBJ2-7; 9 bases agree with TRBD1. Material for sequencing was PBMCs. This TCR was sampled from a male donor in good health and CMV-seronegative. The CDR3 loop is CASSIGTGPYEQYF. The DNA of the CDR3 is TGTGCCAGTAGTATTGGGACAGGGCCCTACGAGCAGTACTTC.